This T cell receptor beta chain was identified in a study of siplizumab effects on memory and regulatory T cells. Findings of the study overall: Unstimulated naive T cells seemed to show more diversity than memory cells did, and they also seemed to be among the major contributors to the alloresponse. Suppressive activity of Tregs proliferating in siplizumab cultures remained unconfirmed. Siplizumab, the agent tested, significantly reduced alloreactive sequences traceable to unstimulated CD4+ memory cells.

The junction had 3 bases not matched to a gene; V was cut back by 1 base and J by 5 bases. The CDR3 is 14 amino acids. Germline V lookup: CDR1 LNHDA, CDR2 SQIVND (reference sequence). On this clone itself: Its antigen is unknown.

TCR templates, around 100,000 per sample, were assayed. The assay was immunoSEQ multiplex PCR, and TCRdb's table has in-frame clones only and misses some. Of about 40,000 clones in the sample, roughly 90% were seen once. J is TRBJ2-7 and V is TRBV19, with 9 bases that match TRBD1. Material for sequencing was naive CD4+ T cells sorted from blood. The TCR originated in a human donor in good health. The CDR3 DNA follows: TGTGCCAGTAGTATAGGGACAGGGGAGAACGAGCAGTACTTC. Residues: CASSIGTGENEQYF.